This TCR beta chain is from a study of vaccination effects on CD4 cells after COVID-19. Study as a whole: Subjects were given two BNT162b2 or mRNA-1273 vaccine doses. Whole-study findings and limits: Pronounced clonal contraction occurred in clones induced by infection and by vaccine late after vaccination. Nearly all vaccine-induced clones in healthy recipients recognized only SARS-CoV-2.

The CDR3 spans 13 residues. The V gene's germline CDR1 is SGHTA and CDR2 FQGNSA. Trimming removed 5 bases at V and 8 bases at J, with 15 bases between. Comment on this clone: The target antigen is unknown.

Expansion with viral peptide pools was applied to antigen-specific CD4+ T cells by the ViraFEST assay prior to sequencing. When nine to ten days of culture had elapsed, CD4+ T cells were isolated. None of these healthy vaccinees had been infected with SARS-CoV-2 before vaccination. It was on days 3 and 7 that half the medium was replaced with IL-2 medium. Method: immunoSEQ multiplex PCR; TCRdb's copy keeps in-frame clones and lacks some. This table holds 30,000 to 45,000 clones, approximately 70% found once. Sample: CD4+ T cells from PBMCs cultured with SARS-CoV-2 spike peptides, taken before COVID-19 vaccination. The receptor comes from a human donor who received a COVID-19 vaccine. V is TRBV7-2 and J is TRBJ1-1; weak D call: TRBD1 (5 bases). CDR3 in amino acids: CASSPARWDEAFF. The DNA for the CDR3 is TGTGCCAGCAGCCCAGCAAGGTGGGACGAAGCTTTCTTT.